A single T cell receptor (beta chain) is shown here with its context. Sequencing used immunoSEQ multiplex PCR; TCRdb keeps in-frame clones, though not all of them. The data show roughly 1.5 million clones, about 98% seen once. The sample originates from a study of shared clonotypes between healthy human individuals. Per the germline V gene, CDR1 is SGHDN and CDR2 is FVKESK. Between the trimmed V and J ends, which lost 1 base and 2 bases, there was a span of 15 bases. This CDR3 is 17 amino acids long. This clonotype was obtained from a man aged 25-45 years in good health. Material for sequencing was naive CD4+ T cells sorted from blood. Subset indicated: CD45RA+ positively selected. The chain has TRBV14 and TRBJ2-1; the D gene is possibly TRBD2 (5 bases). This CDR3 is CASSQGLGSKTYNEQFF. Written as DNA, the CDR3 is TGTGCCAGCAGCCAAGGGCTAGGGAGTAAGACCTACAATGAGCAGTTCTTC. The whole variable domain, filled in from reference TRBV14 and TRBJ2-1, reads EAGVTQFPSHSVIEKGQTVTLRCDPISGHDNLYWYRRVMGKEIKFLLHFVKESKQDESGMPNNRFLAERTGGTYSTLKVQPAELEDSGVYFCASSQGLGSKTYNEQFFGPGTRLTVL.